Reported below is one T cell receptor (beta chain). TCRdb analysed the 5' RACE reads with MiXCR anew, one entry per CDR3 protein. The sample yields 190,000 or so distinct CDR3 sequences, around 25% seen once. The data were obtained in a study of T-cell memory formation after mild COVID-19. This clonotype was obtained from an adult woman who had mild COVID-19 (a few samples of this study predate the infection). Cell type and time point are not known. The sample consisted of PBMCs or a T cell subset sorted from them (not recorded which).

In nucleotides, the CDR3 is TGTGCCAGCAGTTTATGGCGCGGGTTATCAGCTGGAAACACCATATATTTT. Its protein product is CASSLWRGLSAGNTIYF. The J gene is TRBJ1-3, the V gene TRBV12-3 or TRBV12-4; D is uncertain. The ends were cut back, 2 bases at V and 2 bases at J, with 16 bases in the middle. CDR3 length: 17 residues.